This TCR beta chain is drawn from a study of shared clonotypes between healthy human individuals. Study results and limitations: Sequencing depth was expected to influence donor clonotype sharing.

Authors' methods: Filtering differed, since immunoSEQ gave only junction sequences and no quality scores. Generated by immunoSEQ multiplex PCR, the TCRdb table keeps only in-frame clones and is missing some. V and J calls and clone size are given by that table; D and trimming were obtained from the DNA. Among over 2 million clones listed, 85% to 95% were seen once. Germline V gives CDR1 MNHEY, CDR2 SVGAGI. The trim removed 6 bases at V and 2 bases at J, leaving 4 bases unmatched. CDR3 length: 15 amino acids. In regard to this clone: Its antigen remains unknown.

The healthy adult donors were HIV-negative and reported no recent acute infections or vaccinations. Sample: naive CD4+ T cells sorted from blood. As for subset: CD45RA+ positively selected. The TCR comes from a man aged 18-30 years in good health. The genes are TRBV6-5 and TRBJ1-3, with 10 positions matching TRBD1. The CDR3 loop is CASSRGQGTGNTIYF. For the CDR3, the DNA is TGTGCCAGCAGCCGGGGACAGGGGACTGGAAACACCATATATTTT.